One sample yielded the 26 T cell receptor beta chains listed below, sequenced in a study of Ad26.COV2.S vaccination and SARS-CoV-2 variants. Sequencing used immunoSEQ multiplex PCR; TCRdb keeps in-frame clones, though not all of them. The table has some 340,000 clones, 85% to 90% seen once; the top ten hold 1.9%. The treatment here: around 19 received Ad26.COV2.S at low or high dose, single or two shots; a few received placebo; per-sample allocation not given. Samples came from day 63 after the first vaccine or placebo injection. Source: peripheral blood, taken in a trial of Ad26.COV2.S vaccine versus placebo. Receptor source: a person between 18 and 65 years old who received the Ad26.COV2.S COVID-19 vaccine or a placebo.

The chain couples TRBV27 to TRBJ2-3, with a weak D call TRBD2 (5 bases). V lost 2 bases to trimming and J lost 1 base, with 7 bases between them. Germline CDR1 reads MNHEY; CDR2 reads SMNVEV (reference sequence). The CDR3 loop spans 14 amino acids. The CDR3 DNA sequence: TGTGCCAGCAGTTTAAACGGGGGCACAGATACGCAGTATTTT. Translating gives CASSLNGGTDTQYF.

The chain links TRBV10-3 to TRBJ1-6, with 7 bases fitting TRBD1. CDR3 length equals 17 residues. Trimming took 1 base from V and 4 from J; bases not matched to a gene: 7. Germline V gene sequence: CDR1 ENHRY, CDR2 SYGVKD. CDR3 protein: CAISEFRQGQYNSPLHF. As DNA, the CDR3 is TGTGCCATCAGTGAGTTTCGACAGGGACAATATAATTCACCCCTCCACTTT.

As DNA, the CDR3 is TGCGCCAGCAGCCCCGGGGTCTACGGAGAGACCCAGTACTTC. Amino acids: CASSPGVYGETQYF. The rearrangement uses TRBV5-1 and TRBJ2-5; TRBD2 is a possible D gene (5 bases). The CDR3 runs 14 residues. Germline CDR1 and CDR2: SGHRS and YFSETQ. Trimming removed 4 bases at V and 4 bases at J, with 14 bases between. The whole variable domain, remainder taken from reference TRBV5-1 and TRBJ2-5, is KAGVTQTPRYLIKTRGQQVTLSCSPISGHRSVSWYQQTPGQGLQFLFEYFSETQRNKGNFPGRFSGRQFSNSRSEMNVSTLELGDSALYLCASSPGVYGETQYFGPGTRLLVL.

The chain employs TRBV19 and TRBJ1-1; 9 positions match TRBD1. This CDR3 contains 13 residues. Per germline, CDR1 LNHDA and CDR2 SQIVND (reference sequence). With V trimmed by 8 bases and J by 3 bases, 4 bases remained unmatched. The CDR3 DNA follows: TGTGCCAGTTCCGGGACAGGGCACACTGAAGCTTTCTTT. It translates to CASSGTGHTEAFF.

In its sample, this clone was seen once. This chain joins TRBV6-4 and TRBJ2-3; TRBD2 is a possible D gene (7 bases). CDR1 and CDR2 from the germline V gene are MRHNA and SNTAGT. The CDR3 runs to 15 residues. V was cut by 3 bases and J by 3 bases, with 13 bases left in between. The CDR3 region is CASSDRGAPTDTQYF. The CDR3 nucleotides are TGTGCCAGCAGTGATCGGGGGGCCCCTACAGATACGCAGTATTTT.

The chain links TRBV16 to TRBJ1-1; the match to TRBD1 covers 10 bases. CDR1 and CDR2 (germline): KGHSY, FQNENV. This CDR3 region has 14 residues. Unmatched junction bases numbered 4, after V lost 4 bases and J lost 5 bases. The DNA for the CDR3 is TGTGCCAGCAGCCGACAGGGGGCTGAAACTGAAGCTTTCTTT. This translates into CASSRQGAETEAFF.

V gene TRBV9 combines with J gene TRBJ2-5; TRBD2 is a possible D gene (6 bases). The CDR3 contains 14 residues. Germline V gene sequence: CDR1 SGDLS, CDR2 YYNGEE. Trimming took 0 bases from V and 5 from J, leaving 11 bases between them. CDR3 nucleotide sequence: TGTGCCAGCAGCGTAGACCGGGGGAAGGAGACCCAGTACTTC. This codes for CASSVDRGKETQYF.

By frequency in the sample, this clone is medium-sized (0.01 to 0.1%). The chain combines TRBV4-3 with TRBJ2-7; no definite D call. CDR3 size: 15 residues. Trimming cost V 0 bases and J 2 bases, with 11 bases left between them. Germline V CDR1 and CDR2: LGHNA, YSLEER. The CDR3 sequence is CASSQDRNSAYEQYF. CDR3 nucleotides: TGCGCCAGCAGCCAAGATCGTAACTCTGCCTACGAGCAGTACTTC.

About this clone: The junction departs from germline at one end; a sequencing error may be responsible. The chain links TRBV7-7 to TRBJ2-1; 11 bases fit TRBD2. The CDR3 spans 16 residues. The germline CDR1 and CDR2 sequences are SSHAT and FNYEAQ (reference sequence). CDR3: CASSPISGGAYNEQFF. CDR3 sequence (DNA): TGTGCTAGCAGCCCAATTAGCGGGGGGGCCTACAATGAGCAGTTCTTC. Filled out from reference TRBV7-7 and TRBJ2-1, the complete variable domain reads GAGVSQSPRYKVTKRGQDVTLRCDPISSHATLYWYQQALGQGPEFLTYFNYEAQPDKSGLPSDRFSAERPEGSISTLTIQRTEQRDSAMYRCASSPISGGAYNEQFFGPGTRLTVL.

This clone was counted once. CDR3 in amino acids: CASSLSPGTRQETQYF. The CDR3 DNA reads as TGTGCCAGCAGCTTAAGCCCGGGGACTAGGCAAGAGACCCAGTACTTC. The chain links TRBV7-8 to TRBJ2-5, with 8 positions matching TRBD2. Germline trimming cut 2 bases from V and 2 bases from J; bases unmatched to any gene: 7. Germline CDR1 is SGHVS and CDR2 is FQNEAQ. CDR3 size: 16 residues. Full variable domain (missing parts from reference TRBV7-8 and TRBJ2-5): GAGVSQSPRYKVAKRGQDVALRCDPISGHVSLFWYQQALGQGPEFLTYFQNEAQLDKSGLPSDRFFAERPEGSVSTLKIQRTQQEDSAVYLCASSLSPGTRQETQYFGPGTRLLVL.

The chain is built from TRBV7-9 and TRBJ1-3; the D is unclear. Germline V gene sequence: CDR1 SEHNR, CDR2 FQNEAQ (reference sequence). This CDR3 spans 13 amino acids. Deletions cut 0 bases from V and 7 bases from J, with 7 bases between. The CDR3 coding sequence is TGTGCCAGCAGCTTAGCGGGGATGAACACCATATATTTT. This encodes CASSLAGMNTIYF.

The chain combines TRBV5-1 with TRBJ1-2; D is uncertain. The V gene lost 4 bases and the J gene lost 2 bases, with 9 bases spanning the gap. CDR3 length: 13 residues. Germline V gene sequence: CDR1 SGHRS, CDR2 YFSETQ. CDR3: CASSPQPNYGYTF. As DNA, the CDR3 is TGCGCCAGCAGCCCTCAGCCGAACTATGGCTACACCTTC.

The CDR3 protein is CASSPGGRGTDTQYF. Here the CDR3 DNA reads TGTGCCAGCAGCCCCGGTGGCAGGGGCACAGATACGCAGTATTTT. The chain has TRBV13 and TRBJ2-3, with a weak D call TRBD1 (5 bases). Deletions cut 5 bases from V and 1 base from J, with 13 bases between. Germline V gives CDR1 PRHDT, CDR2 FYEKMQ (reference sequence). The CDR3 runs to 15 residues.

This clone appeared once. The genes are TRBV30 and TRBJ2-1; TRBD2 agrees at 7 bases. Germline V gene sequence: CDR1 GTSNPN, CDR2 SVGIG (reference sequence). This CDR3 has 14 amino acids. The ends lost 4 bases at V and 0 bases at J; junction bases unmatched: 3. The CDR3 nucleotides read TGTGCCTGGAAGCGGGATACCTCCTACAATGAGCAGTTCTTC. This translates into CAWKRDTSYNEQFF. The full variable domain, in which reference TRBV30 and TRBJ2-1 provide the parts outside the CDR3, is SQTIHQWPATLVQPVGSPLSLECTVEGTSNPNLYWYRQAAGRGLQLLFYSVGIGQISSEVPQNLSASRPQDRQFILSSKKLLLSDSGFYLCAWKRDTSYNEQFFGPGTRLTVL.

V gene TRBV2 combines with J gene TRBJ2-1; a possible D gene is TRBD2 (7 bases). The CDR3 is 15 amino acids. V was clipped by 7 bases and J by 3 bases, with 16 bases between them. Germline V CDR1 and CDR2: SNHLY, FYNNEI. The DNA of the CDR3 is TGTGCCAGCACCGAGAGGGGGGGCAGCTACAATGAGCAGTTCTTC. It codes for CASTERGGSYNEQFF.

In regard to this clone: A junction boundary mismatches the germline segment, possibly from a read error. The CDR3 protein is CASSLALNRPQHF. As DNA, the CDR3 is TGTGCCAGCAGCTTAGCGCTGAATCGGCCCCAGCATTTT. The V and J genes are TRBV7-2 and TRBJ1-5; no firm D call. The CDR3 covers 13 residues. Germline V gene data show CDR1 as SGHTA and CDR2 as FQGNSA.

This chain joins TRBV2 and TRBJ2-5; D is unclear. Germline lookup yields CDR1 SNHLY and CDR2 FYNNEI. CDR3 length: 13 amino acids. Between the trimmed V and J ends, which lost 8 bases and 2 bases, there was a span of 12 bases. CDR3 DNA: TGTGCCAGCTTAAAGAGAGATCAAGAGACCCAGTACTTC. Encoded protein: CASLKRDQETQYF.

The chain recombines TRBV9 with TRBJ2-7; 7 nucleotides align to TRBD2. CDR1 SGDLS and CDR2 YYNGEE come from the germline V gene. The CDR3 covers 15 residues. With 3 bases clipped from V and 2 bases from J, the junction kept 8 bases outside the gene matches. Here the CDR3 reads CASSAGTTKAYEQYF. The CDR3 DNA reads TGTGCCAGCAGCGCAGGGACTACCAAGGCCTACGAGCAGTACTTC.

The chain recombines TRBV7-9 with TRBJ1-5, with 9 bases matching TRBD1. V was pared by 5 bases and J by 6 bases, with 8 bases of the junction left unmatched. CDR1 is SEHNR, CDR2 FQNEAQ, per germline (reference sequence). This CDR3 spans 15 amino acids. The CDR3 nucleotides are TGTGCCAGCAGCCCCACAGGGGGCAGCGGTCAGCCCCAGCATTTT. Amino acid sequence: CASSPTGGSGQPQHF. The complete variable domain, with remaining parts taken from reference TRBV7-9 and TRBJ1-5, reads DTGVSQNPRHKITKRGQNVTFRCDPISEHNRLYWYRQTLGQGPEFLTYFQNEAQLEKSRLLSDRFSAERPKGSFSTLEIQRTEQGDSAMYLCASSPTGGSGQPQHFGDGTRLSIL.

The chain has TRBV7-2 and TRBJ2-2; possible D gene TRBD1, 5 bases. The CDR3 contains 13 residues. Germline V lookup: CDR1 SGHTA, CDR2 FQGNSA. Trimming took 2 bases from V and 6 from J, leaving 7 bases between them. This CDR3 reads CASSLSTAGELFF. The DNA for the CDR3 is TGTGCCAGCAGCTTATCGACAGCCGGGGAGCTGTTTTTT.

This chain links TRBV9 with TRBJ2-3; TRBD1 matches at 8 bases. Trimming removed 3 bases from V and 0 bases from J; junction bases left unmatched: 6. The CDR3 is 16 amino acids. Germline V gene sequence: CDR1 SGDLS, CDR2 YYNGEE. The CDR3 bases are TGTGCCAGCAGCGACCGGACAGGGACTAGCACAGATACGCAGTATTTT. Translated: CASSDRTGTSTDTQYF. The variable domain in full, completed from reference TRBV9 and TRBJ2-3, reads DSGVTQTPKHLITATGQRVTLRCSPRSGDLSVYWYQQSLDQGLQFLIQYYNGEERAKGNILERFSAQQFPDLHSELNLSSLELGDSALYFCASSDRTGTSTDTQYFGPGTRLTVL.

This sequence joins TRBV7-9 and TRBJ2-1; TRBD1 aligns across 8 bases. Trimming at V came to 4 bases and at J to 16 bases, leaving 18 bases not matched to a gene. The CDR3 totals 15 residues. Germline-derived CDR1 and CDR2 are SEHNR and FQNEAQ (reference sequence). The CDR3 coding sequence is TGTGCCAGCAGCTCAGGGGGCGAGTCGGGAATCAATAGTTTCTTC. Encoded protein: CASSSGGESGINSFF. The complete variable domain, with remaining parts taken from reference TRBV7-9 and TRBJ2-1, reads DTGVSQNPRHKITKRGQNVTFRCDPISEHNRLYWYRQTLGQGPEFLTYFQNEAQLEKSRLLSDRFSAERPKGSFSTLEIQRTEQGDSAMYLCASSSGGESGINSFFGPGTRLTVL.

As for this clone: The same CDR3 also results from other DNA sequences found in this sample. This sequence joins TRBV18 and TRBJ1-1, with a weak D call TRBD1 (5 bases). The V and J ends lost 2 bases and 5 bases respectively, with 12 bases between them. The CDR3 totals 14 residues. Germline CDR1 is KGHSH and CDR2 is LQKENI. CDR3 protein: CASSPGPGGTEAFF. The CDR3 nucleotides are TGTGCCAGCTCACCAGGTCCTGGGGGAACTGAAGCTTTCTTT.

The chain couples TRBV5-1 to TRBJ2-5, with a tentative D call TRBD2 (5 bases). The CDR3 loop spans 14 amino acids. V lost 0 bases and J lost 4, with 10 bases in between. From germline, CDR1 is SGHRS and CDR2 YFSETQ. The CDR3 spells CASSLVVGGETQYF. CDR3 DNA: TGCGCCAGCAGCTTGGTAGTCGGAGGAGAGACCCAGTACTTC.

The chain employs TRBV11-2 and TRBJ1-4; a possible D gene is TRBD1 (5 bases). This CDR3 is built from 15 residues. Trimming removed 1 base from V and 7 bases from J, with 13 bases in between. Per the germline V gene, CDR1 is SGHAT and CDR2 is FQNNGV. The CDR3 DNA follows: TGTGCCAGCAGCTTAGGGGCAGGGAAAGTTGAAAAACTGTTTTTT. This translates into CASSLGAGKVEKLFF.

This rearrangement joins TRBV4-3 to TRBJ1-6; no reliable D call. The CDR3 consists of 14 residues. The germline V gene has CDR1 LGHNA and CDR2 YSLEER. V was pared by 3 bases and J by 7 bases, with 10 bases between. The CDR3 DNA reads as TGCGCCAGCAGCCATAAGAGCGAAAATTCACCCCTCCACTTT. Residues: CASSHKSENSPLHF.